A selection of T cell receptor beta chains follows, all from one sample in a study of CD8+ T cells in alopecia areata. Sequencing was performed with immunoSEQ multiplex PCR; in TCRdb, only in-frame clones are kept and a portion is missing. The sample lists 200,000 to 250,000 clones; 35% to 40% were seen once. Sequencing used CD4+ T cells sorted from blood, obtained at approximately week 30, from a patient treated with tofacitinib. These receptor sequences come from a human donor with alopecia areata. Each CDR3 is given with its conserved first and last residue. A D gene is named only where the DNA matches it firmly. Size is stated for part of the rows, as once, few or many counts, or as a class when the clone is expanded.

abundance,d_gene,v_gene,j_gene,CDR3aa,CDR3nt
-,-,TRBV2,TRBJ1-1,CASSNQWNTEAFF,TGTGCCAGCAGTAATCAGTGGAACACTGAAGCTTTCTTT
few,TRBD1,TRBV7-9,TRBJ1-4,CASSIGQATNEKLFF,TGTGCCAGCAGCATAGGACAGGCAACTAATGAAAAACTGTTTTTT
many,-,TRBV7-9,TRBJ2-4,CASSSANQARGIQYF,TGTGCCAGCAGCTCCGCCAATCAAGCGAGGGGCATCCAGTACTTC
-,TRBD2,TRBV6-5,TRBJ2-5,CASSYQRGETQYF,TGTGCCAGCAGTTATCAGCGGGGAGAGACCCAGTACTTC
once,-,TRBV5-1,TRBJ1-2,CASSLGDQPYGYTF,TGCGCCAGCAGCTTGGGTGACCAACCCTATGGCTACACCTTC
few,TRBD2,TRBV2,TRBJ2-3,CASRPGLGTDTQYF,TGTGCCAGCAGGCCGGGACTAGGGACAGATACGCAGTATTTT
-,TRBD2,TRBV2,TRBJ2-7,CASIQRESMHEQYF,TGTGCCAGCATCCAGCGGGAGAGTATGCACGAGCAGTACTTC
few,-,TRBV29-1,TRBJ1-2,CSVEAGPNGYTF,TGCAGCGTTGAGGCAGGTCCCAATGGCTACACCTTC
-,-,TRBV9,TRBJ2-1,CASSVGTGQVYEQFF,TGTGCCAGCAGCGTGGGCACGGGACAAGTCTATGAGCAGTTCTTC
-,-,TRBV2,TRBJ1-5,CASSGGRNQPQHF,TGTGCCAGCAGTGGAGGTAGAAATCAGCCCCAGCATTTT
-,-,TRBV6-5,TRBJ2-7,CAAKGGSGYEQYF,TGTGCCGCAAAAGGGGGTTCTGGCTACGAGCAGTACTTC
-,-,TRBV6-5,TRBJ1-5,CASSYSPDRPQHF,TGTGCCAGCAGTTACTCGCCCGACAGGCCACAGCATTTT
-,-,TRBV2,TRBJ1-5,CASRGDMSNQPQHF,TGTGCCAGCAGAGGGGATATGAGCAATCAGCCCCAGCATTTT
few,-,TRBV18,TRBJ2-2,CASSTTATGELFF,TGTGCCAGCTCCACGACAGCTACCGGGGAGCTGTTTTTT
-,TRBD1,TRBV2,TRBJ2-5,CASTTGGRETQYF,TGTGCCAGCACCACAGGGGGCCGGGAGACCCAGTACTTC
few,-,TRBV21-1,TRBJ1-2,CASSTRMDRDNYGYTF,TGTGCCAGCAGCACCCGAATGGACAGGGACAACTATGGCTACACCTTC
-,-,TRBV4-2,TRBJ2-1,CASSQGHGTAGNEQFF,TGTGCCAGCAGCCAGGGACACGGGACTGCGGGGAATGAGCAGTTCTTC
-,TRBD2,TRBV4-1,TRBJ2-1,CASSQGQVAGGNNEQFF,TGCGCCAGCAGCCAAGGGCAGGTAGCGGGAGGGAACAATGAGCAGTTCTTC
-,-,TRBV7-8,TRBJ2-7,CASSLALGQRSSYEQYF,TGTGCCAGCAGCTTAGCGCTCGGCCAGCGCAGCTCCTACGAGCAGTACTTC
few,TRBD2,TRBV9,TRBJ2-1,CASSVGLAGAGGNEQFF,TGTGCCAGCAGCGTAGGACTAGCGGGAGCAGGTGGCAATGAGCAGTTCTTC
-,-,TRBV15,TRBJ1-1,CATSRDGGDTEAFF,TGTGCCACCAGCAGGGACGGGGGGGACACTGAAGCTTTCTTT
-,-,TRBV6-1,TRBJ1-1,CASEGRSLANTEAFF,TGTGCCAGCGAAGGGAGAAGTCTGGCGAACACTGAAGCTTTCTTT
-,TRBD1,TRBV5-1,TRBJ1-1,CASSLGYDRERKAFF,TGCGCCAGCAGCTTGGGCTACGACAGGGAGAGGAAAGCTTTCTTT
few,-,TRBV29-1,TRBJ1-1,CSVCWSPNTEAFF,TGCAGCGTCTGCTGGTCTCCAAACACTGAAGCTTTCTTT
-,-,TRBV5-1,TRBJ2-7,CASSLAAGSRDEQYF,TGCGCCAGCAGCTTGGCCGCGGGGAGTAGGGACGAGCAGTACTTC
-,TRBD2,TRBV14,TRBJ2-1,CASSQTSGRFHEQFF,TGTGCCAGCAGCCAGACTAGCGGGAGGTTCCATGAGCAGTTCTTC
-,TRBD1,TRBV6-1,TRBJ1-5,CASSEIGTGLQPQHF,TGTGCCAGCAGTGAAATAGGGACAGGGCTTCAGCCCCAGCATTTT
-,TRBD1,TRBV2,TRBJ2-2,CARGTASTGELFF,TGTGCCAGGGGGACAGCGAGCACCGGGGAGCTGTTTTTT
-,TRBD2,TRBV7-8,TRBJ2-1,CASSSGASGSGEQFF,TGTGCCAGCAGCTCCGGGGCTAGCGGGAGCGGAGAGCAGTTCTTC
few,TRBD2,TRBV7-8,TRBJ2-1,CASSLVSGRAGFSYNEQFF,TGTGCCAGCAGCTTAGTTAGCGGGAGGGCCGGATTTTCCTACAATGAGCAGTTCTTC
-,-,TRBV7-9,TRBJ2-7,CASSPGRINYEQYF,TGTGCCAGCAGCCCAGGACGGATAAACTACGAGCAGTACTTC
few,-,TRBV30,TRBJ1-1,CAWAGAAWNTEAFF,TGTGCCTGGGCGGGAGCAGCTTGGAACACTGAAGCTTTCTTT
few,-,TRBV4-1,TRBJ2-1,CASSPKRGLTYNEQFF,TGCGCCAGCAGCCCCAAAAGGGGACTGACCTACAATGAGCAGTTCTTC
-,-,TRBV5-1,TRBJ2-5,CASSLKGGTQYF,TGCGCCAGCAGCTTGAAGGGGGGGACCCAGTACTTC
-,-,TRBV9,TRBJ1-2,CASSVDAGSGYTF,TGTGCCAGCAGCGTAGATGCAGGGTCTGGCTACACCTTC
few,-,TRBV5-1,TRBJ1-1,CASSLDKGVTEAFF,TGCGCCAGCAGCCTAGACAAGGGTGTCACTGAAGCTTTCTTT
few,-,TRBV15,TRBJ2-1,CATSSETTFPYNEQFF,TGTGCCACCAGCAGCGAAACTACTTTTCCCTACAATGAGCAGTTCTTC
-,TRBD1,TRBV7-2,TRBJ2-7,CASSSPGQKYEQYF,TGTGCCAGCAGCTCGCCGGGACAGAAGTACGAGCAGTACTTC
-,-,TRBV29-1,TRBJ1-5,CSVETGNSNQPQHF,TGCAGCGTCGAAACAGGGAATAGCAATCAGCCCCAGCATTTT
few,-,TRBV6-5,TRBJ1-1,CASSRGRGEAFF,TGTGCCAGCAGTCGGGGGAGGGGAGAAGCTTTCTTT
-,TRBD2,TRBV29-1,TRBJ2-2,CSGLRGGNTGELFF,TGCAGCGGACTACGGGGGGGTAACACCGGGGAGCTGTTTTTT
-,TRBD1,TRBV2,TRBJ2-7,CASSVDREMIYEQYF,TGTGCCAGCAGTGTCGACAGGGAGATGATCTACGAGCAGTACTTC
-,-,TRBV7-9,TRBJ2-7,CASSSTGLPSYEQYF,TGTGCCAGCAGCTCAACGGGACTTCCTTCCTACGAGCAGTACTTC
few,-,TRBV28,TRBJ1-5,CASSNLGWQPQHF,TGTGCCAGCAGTAACCTGGGCTGGCAGCCCCAGCATTTT
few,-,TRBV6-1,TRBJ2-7,CASSEQGGGLEQYF,TGTGCCAGCAGTGAACAAGGAGGGGGTCTCGAGCAGTACTTC
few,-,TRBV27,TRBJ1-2,CASSSPLNYGYTF,TGTGCCAGCAGTTCCCCCCTCAACTATGGCTACACCTTC
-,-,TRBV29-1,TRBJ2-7,CSVKSPGAYEQYF,TGCAGCGTTAAAAGTCCAGGGGCCTACGAGCAGTACTTC
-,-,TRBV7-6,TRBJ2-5,CASSLEAGSGQETQYF,TGTGCCAGCAGCTTAGAGGCAGGTTCGGGTCAAGAGACCCAGTACTTC
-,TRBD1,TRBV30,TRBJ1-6,CAWRIRDREVSPLHF,TGTGCCTGGAGGATCCGGGACAGGGAGGTTTCACCCCTCCACTTT
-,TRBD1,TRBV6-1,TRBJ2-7,CASSATLGQGKGYEQYF,TGTGCCAGCAGTGCAACCCTTGGACAGGGAAAGGGCTACGAGCAGTACTTC
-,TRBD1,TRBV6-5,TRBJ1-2,CASSRRIQGNYGYTF,TGTGCCAGCAGCCGCCGAATACAGGGGAACTATGGCTACACCTTC
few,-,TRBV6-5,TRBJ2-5,CASSRGQNQETQYF,TGTGCCAGCAGCCGCGGACAGAACCAAGAGACCCAGTACTTC
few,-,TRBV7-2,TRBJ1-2,CASSSPSDYGYTF,TGTGCCAGCAGCTCCCCCTCAGATTATGGCTACACCTTC
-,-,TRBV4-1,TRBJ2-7,CASSQRELYEQYF,TGCGCCAGCAGCCAAAGGGAACTCTACGAGCAGTACTTC
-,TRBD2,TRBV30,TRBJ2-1,CAWRAWGGRTYNEQFF,TGTGCCTGGAGGGCCTGGGGCGGGAGAACCTACAATGAGCAGTTCTTC
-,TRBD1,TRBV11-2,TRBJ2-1,CASSMDRRNNEQFF,TGTGCCAGCAGCATGGACAGGAGAAACAATGAGCAGTTCTTC
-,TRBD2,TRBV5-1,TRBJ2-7,CASSPDYGLAGASYEQYF,TGCGCCAGCAGCCCAGACTACGGACTAGCGGGGGCCTCCTACGAGCAGTACTTC
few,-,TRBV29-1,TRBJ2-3,CSVDADRPLVTDTQYF,TGCAGCGTTGACGCCGACAGGCCATTAGTCACAGATACGCAGTATTTT
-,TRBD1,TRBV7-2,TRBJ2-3,CASSLTGGGTDTQYF,TGTGCCAGCAGCTTAACAGGGGGTGGCACAGATACGCAGTATTTT
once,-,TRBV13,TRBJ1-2,CASSLGGAGTGYTF,TGTGCCAGCAGCTTGGGAGGCGCGGGTACGGGCTACACCTTC